Sequencing of this T cell receptor beta chain was carried out in a study of cytotoxic CD8 clonotypes in ibrutinib-treated CLL. The CDR3 covers 13 residues. V lost 3 bases, J lost 9 bases, and 9 bases stayed unmatched. Germline CDR1 is SGDLS and CDR2 is YYNGEE. Data came from immunoSEQ multiplex PCR; TCRdb stores just in-frame clones and leaves some out. Of 80,000 to 95,000 clones in the sample, 79% are singletons; the top ten hold 4.8%. This sample comprised PBMCs, obtained after 12 months of ibrutinib treatment. This rearrangement joins TRBV9 to TRBJ2-7; 7 nucleotides agree with TRBD1. This sequence originates from a human donor with chronic lymphocytic leukemia. CDR3 bases: TGTGCCAGCAGCGCCGGGACAGCTTCTGGGCAGTACTTC. Translation gives CASSAGTASGQYF.